What follows is one T cell receptor beta chain and its context. Those enrolled in Seattle joined during active infection and were followed longitudinally afterward. Original analysis: Reference gene primer amplification gave nucleated cell count estimates. Generated by immunoSEQ multiplex PCR, the TCRdb table keeps only in-frame clones and is missing some. That table gives V, J and clone size, and the DNA gave D and trimming. The data contain around 480,000 clones, approximately 88% of them seen just once; the ten biggest clones take up around 12%. The data stem from a study of blood T cell repertoires in COVID-19. Across the study: Spain, Italy and the United States supplied samples that represented acute and convalescent COVID-19. The analysed material was cDNA or gDNA that came from T cells, B-cell-depleted T cells, or PBMCs.

The CDR3 totals 16 residues. V was trimmed by 3 bases and J by 0 bases, leaving 14 bases between them. Germline V gene data show CDR1 as LNHNV and CDR2 as YYDKDF (reference sequence). The chain joins TRBV15 to TRBJ1-2, with D maybe TRBD1 (6 bases). The sequence was obtained from a woman aged 50 to 65 with COVID-19, enrolled during active disease. Sequencing was done on a sample of peripheral blood. The DNA of the CDR3 is TGTGCCACCAGCAGCGGGACAAATCCTTCTAACTATGGCTACACCTTC. Encoded protein: CATSSGTNPSNYGYTF.